This is a list of T cell receptor beta chains from one sample in a study of shared clonotypes between healthy human individuals. Using immunoSEQ multiplex PCR, the repertoire was profiled, and TCRdb retains in-frame clones only, with some absent. The sample lists over 950,000 clones, 60% to 80% occurring once. The sample consisted of memory CD4+ T cells from PBMCs. The receptors were gathered from a man younger than 35 in good health. Some clones in this sample may be carry-over from other donors' samples. CDR3s include the opening cysteine and the closing phenylalanine or tryptophan. D genes are given only for firm matches. The size of a clone is reported for some rows only, either as once, few or many, or as a class for expanded clones.

D	V	J	size	CDR3	DNA
.	TRBV7-9	TRBJ2-7	.	CASSGRDSPYEQYF	TGTGCCAGCAGCGGGAGAGACTCACCCTACGAGCAGTACTTC
.	TRBV7-2	TRBJ2-7	few	CASSSTPGLQYEQYF	TGTGCCAGCAGCTCAACTCCGGGACTCCAGTACGAGCAGTACTTC
.	TRBV10-3	TRBJ1-1	.	CAINHMDGGNTEAFF	TGTGCCATCAACCACATGGATGGCGGGAACACTGAAGCTTTCTTT
TRBD2	TRBV6-4	TRBJ2-3	.	CASSSGTSGRADTQYF	TGTGCCAGCAGTTCCGGGACTAGCGGGAGGGCAGATACGCAGTATTTT
.	TRBV15	TRBJ1-5	.	CATSRGGGGNQPQHF	TGTGCCACCAGCAGAGGGGGGGGTGGCAATCAGCCCCAGCATTTT
TRBD1	TRBV2	TRBJ1-1	.	CVGDGTAVTMNTEAFF	TGTGTCGGAGATGGGACAGCAGTCACCATGAACACTGAAGCTTTCTTT
.	TRBV18	TRBJ1-4	.	CASSPGVGGEKLFF	TGTGCCAGCTCACCAGGGGTTGGTGGCGAAAAACTGTTTTTT
.	TRBV18	TRBJ2-1	.	CASSQTGLGDEQFF	TGTGCCAGCTCACAAACGGGACTTGGCGATGAGCAGTTCTTC
.	TRBV6-6	TRBJ2-7	.	CASSGSSPYEQYF	TGTGCCAGCAGCGGATCGAGCCCCTACGAGCAGTACTTC
.	TRBV20-1	TRBJ2-7	few	CSVSDSFKQYF	TGCAGTGTCTCGGACTCGTTCAAGCAGTACTTC
.	TRBV14	TRBJ2-5	.	CASSQTQTGRETQYF	TGTGCCAGCAGCCAGACTCAGACCGGGCGGGAGACCCAGTACTTC
.	TRBV11-2	TRBJ2-7	.	CASSLQFRRTLIEQYF	TGTGCCAGCAGCCTCCAGTTCCGGCGAACCCTTATCGAGCAGTACTTC
.	TRBV4-1	TRBJ2-7	.	CASSQPGTKTYEQYF	TGCGCCAGCAGCCAGCCCGGGACCAAGACCTACGAGCAGTACTTC
.	TRBV7-9	TRBJ1-2	few	CASSVGEAVYYGYTF	TGTGCCAGCAGCGTCGGGGAGGCCGTGTACTATGGCTACACCTTC
.	TRBV27	TRBJ1-5	few	CASSLQGLMQPQHF	TGTGCCAGCAGTCTACAGGGTTTGATGCAGCCCCAGCATTTT
.	TRBV2	TRBJ1-2	.	CASSGAANYGYTF	TGTGCCAGCTCCGGCGCGGCCAACTATGGCTACACCTTC
.	TRBV7-3	TRBJ1-1	many	CASSEGQMNTEAFF	TGTGCCAGCAGCGAAGGACAGATGAACACTGAAGCTTTCTTT